These 9 T cell receptor beta chains originate from one sample sequenced in a study of early T cells in non-severe SARS-CoV-2 infection. One entry per CDR3 protein, called by TCRdb with MiXCR from the 5' RACE reads. Among about 24,000 distinct CDR3 sequences listed, approximately 4.5% were seen once. Sequences were obtained from whole blood. The receptor source for this set is an adult who was a healthcare worker with PCR-confirmed SARS-CoV-2 infection or an uninfected control (not recorded which).

V and J are TRBV6-5 and TRBJ2-7; 8 bases map to TRBD1. Germline loops: CDR1 MNHEY, CDR2 SVGAGI. This CDR3 region has 13 residues. The junction had 4 bases not matched to a gene; V was cut back by 6 bases and J by 3 bases. The CDR3 coding sequence is TGTGCCAGCAGGAGGACAGGGAACTACGAGCAGTACTTC. Encoded protein: CASRRTGNYEQYF.

This clonotype has a handful of counts. The gene calls are TRBV6-2 or TRBV6-3 and TRBJ1-1, with D tentatively TRBD1 (5 bases). The CDR3 extends over 12 amino acids. V was clipped by 0 bases and J by 6 bases, with 5 bases between them. Looked up from germline, CDR1 is MNHEY and CDR2 is SVGEGT. The CDR3: CASSYSGAEAFF. The CDR3, as DNA: TGTGCCAGCAGTTACTCGGGGGCTGAAGCTTTCTTT.

This clonotype was recorded at least ten times. The V and J genes are TRBV12-5 and TRBJ2-7; 8 nucleotides agree with TRBD1. CDR3 size: 15 residues. After removal of 5 bases from V and 0 bases from J, the junction contained 6 bases not matched to a gene. CDR1 is LGHNT and CDR2 is FRNRAP in the germline V gene. CDR3 in amino acids: CASGTGQGSSYEQYF. The CDR3 coding sequence is TGTGCTAGTGGTACAGGACAGGGAAGCTCCTACGAGCAGTACTTC.

This clonotype has ten or more counts. The gene calls are TRBV18 and TRBJ2-5; D possibly corresponds to TRBD2 (6 bases). V was clipped by 3 bases and J by 5 bases, with 13 bases between them. The CDR3 runs to 14 residues. Germline V gives CDR1 KGHSH, CDR2 LQKENI. DNA of the CDR3: TGTGCCAGCTCACCCGGGACTCTGGGGGAGACCCAGTACTTC. Its translation: CASSPGTLGETQYF.

V gene TRBV18 combines with J gene TRBJ2-5, with 7 bases aligning to TRBD1. V dropped 3 bases and J dropped 2; count of bases not matched to a gene: 9. This CDR3 is built from 16 residues. CDR1 is KGHSH, CDR2 LQKENI, per germline. This chain's CDR3 is CASSPPTGTDQETQYF. The CDR3 DNA follows: TGTGCCAGCTCACCCCCTACCGGGACAGATCAAGAGACCCAGTACTTC.

On this clonotype itself: A single base separates this from a much larger clone, so it may be a read error. The rearrangement links TRBV28 to TRBJ2-3; D not certain. This CDR3 contains 15 residues. CDR1 is MDHEN and CDR2 is SYDVKM in the germline V gene. The CDR3 nucleotides read TGTGCCGGCAGGACCCCGGGCCTCAACACAGATACGCAGTATTTT. Translation gives CAGRTPGLNTDTQYF.

This clonotype was found many times. This chain uses TRBV5-1 with TRBJ2-5, with TRBD2 matching 7 bases. This CDR3 has 14 residues. V trimming: 4 bases; J trimming: 5 bases; junction bases outside the gene matches: 8. In germline, CDR1 is SGHRS, CDR2 YFSETQ. The CDR3 loop is CASSRTSRLETQYF. DNA of the CDR3: TGCGCCAGCAGCAGGACTAGTAGGTTGGAGACCCAGTACTTC.

This clonotype appeared many times. This chain joins TRBV14 and TRBJ2-1, with TRBD2 identical over 12 bases. In germline, CDR1 is SGHDN, CDR2 FVKESK. This CDR3 region has 15 residues. V lost 4 bases to trimming and J lost 6 bases; unmatched junction nucleotides: 4. As DNA, the CDR3 is TGTGCCAGCAGCCCTAGCGGGAGGGCCTCCAATGAGCAGTTCTTC. Translation gives CASSPSGRASNEQFF.

V usage is TRBV5-5 and J usage is TRBJ2-7; D remains ambiguous. Germline loops: CDR1 SGHKS, CDR2 YYEKEE (reference sequence). V was pared by 1 base and J by 7 bases, with 6 bases between. This CDR3 spans 11 amino acids. The CDR3 DNA follows: TGTGCCAGCAGCTTGTTGCAGGAGCAGTACTTC. It encodes CASSLLQEQYF.